A single T cell receptor beta chain is shown here with its context. Its specificity is not known. Only in-frame clones appear in the TCRdb table, and some are missing; sequencing was by immunoSEQ multiplex PCR. Of tens of thousands of clones listed, roughly 70% are singletons. The record originates from a study of T cells in tumors after PD-1 blockade. Study details: No patient had prior checkpoint blockade, systemic immunosuppression, or radiotherapy within 4 weeks. During anti-PD-1 treatment, some patients continued daily vismodegib 150 mg. Notes on the study in general: About 41% of tumor TCR clonotypes were also found in blood.

This CDR3 is 14 amino acids long. The V end lost 7 bases, the J end lost 6 bases, and 17 bases lay between the germline ends. Germline CDR1 and CDR2: SGHNT and YYREEE (reference sequence). The genes are TRBV5-4 and TRBJ2-1; a weak D match, TRBD2 (7 bases). This receptor was taken from a human donor with basal cell carcinoma. Specimen: PBMCs, collected after anti-PD-1 treatment. CDR3 in amino acids: CASGGGGGFNEQFF. CDR3 bases: TGTGCCAGCGGCGGGGGCGGGGGCTTCAATGAGCAGTTCTTC.